This T cell receptor (beta chain) was profiled in a study of blood T cells in healthy people across ages. Looked up from germline, CDR1 is SGHRS and CDR2 is YFSETQ. The CDR3 consists of 16 residues. Together with a sample-barcoded 5' primer, a J-beta primer mix was included in a second PCR lasting roughly 6 to 12 cycles. TCRdb itself ran the 5' RACE reads through MiXCR, one entry per CDR3 protein. This sample carries 600,000 to 850,000 distinct CDR3 sequences, 20% to 25% of them seen once, and the ten largest clones take under 9.5%. The sample also formed part of further work on T cells of mothers and their children.

This TCR derives from a boy younger than 18 in good health. The sequenced sample was blood. The V gene is TRBV5-1, the J gene TRBJ2-5; weak D call: TRBD2 (5 bases). The last part of the DNA fits TRBJ2-7 better; the J call may be wrong. In DNA form, the CDR3 reads TGCGCCAGCAGACAAGGGTCAATCACTAGTTCCTACGAGCAGTACTTC. It encodes CASRQGSITSSYEQYF.